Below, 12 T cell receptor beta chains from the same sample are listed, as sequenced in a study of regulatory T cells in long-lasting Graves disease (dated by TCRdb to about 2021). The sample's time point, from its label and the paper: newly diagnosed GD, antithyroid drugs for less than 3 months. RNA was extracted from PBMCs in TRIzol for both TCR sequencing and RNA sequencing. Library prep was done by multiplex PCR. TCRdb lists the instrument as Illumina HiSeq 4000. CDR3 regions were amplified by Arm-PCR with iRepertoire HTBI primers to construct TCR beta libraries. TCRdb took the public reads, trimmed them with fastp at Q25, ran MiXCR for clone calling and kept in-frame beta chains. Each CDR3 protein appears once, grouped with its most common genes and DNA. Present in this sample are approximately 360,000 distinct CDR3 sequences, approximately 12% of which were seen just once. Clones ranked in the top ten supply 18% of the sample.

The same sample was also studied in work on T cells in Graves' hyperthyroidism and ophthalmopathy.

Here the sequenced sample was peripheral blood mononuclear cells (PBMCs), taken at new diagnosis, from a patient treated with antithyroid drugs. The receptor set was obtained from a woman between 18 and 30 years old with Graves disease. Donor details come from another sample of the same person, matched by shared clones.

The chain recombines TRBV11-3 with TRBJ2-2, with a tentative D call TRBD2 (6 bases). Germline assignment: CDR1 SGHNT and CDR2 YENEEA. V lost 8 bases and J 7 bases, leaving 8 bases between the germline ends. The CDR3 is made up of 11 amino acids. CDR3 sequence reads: CASGGDGELFF. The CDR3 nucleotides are TGTGCCAGCGGAGGGGACGGGGAGCTGTTTTTT.

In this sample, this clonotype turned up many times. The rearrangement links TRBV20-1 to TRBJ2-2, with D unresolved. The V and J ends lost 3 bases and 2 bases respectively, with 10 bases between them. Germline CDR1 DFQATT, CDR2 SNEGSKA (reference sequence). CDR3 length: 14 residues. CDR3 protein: CSASMVTNTGELFF. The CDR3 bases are TGCAGTGCTAGTATGGTGACAAACACCGGGGAGCTGTTTTTT.

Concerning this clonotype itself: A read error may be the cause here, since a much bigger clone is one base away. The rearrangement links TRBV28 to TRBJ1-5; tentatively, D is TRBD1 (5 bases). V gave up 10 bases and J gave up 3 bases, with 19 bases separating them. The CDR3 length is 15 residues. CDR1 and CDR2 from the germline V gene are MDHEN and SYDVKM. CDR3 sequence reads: CATSSETGYNQPQHF. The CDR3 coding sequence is TGTGCCACCAGCTCGGAAACAGGCTACAATCAGCCCCAGCATTTT.

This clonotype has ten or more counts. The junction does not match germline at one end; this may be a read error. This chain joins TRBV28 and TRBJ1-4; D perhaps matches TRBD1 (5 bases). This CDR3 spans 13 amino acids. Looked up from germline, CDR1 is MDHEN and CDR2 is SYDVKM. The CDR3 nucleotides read TGTGCCAGCAGCTCCCCGCCCGGGACCCCAACCGGTTTT. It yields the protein CASSSPPGTPTGF. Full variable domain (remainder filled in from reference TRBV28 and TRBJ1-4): DVKVTQSSRYLVKRTGEKVFLECVQDMDHENMFWYRQDPGLGLRLIYFSYDVKMKEKGDIPEGYSVSREKKERFSLILESASTNQTSMYLCASSSPPGTPTGFGSGTQLSVL.

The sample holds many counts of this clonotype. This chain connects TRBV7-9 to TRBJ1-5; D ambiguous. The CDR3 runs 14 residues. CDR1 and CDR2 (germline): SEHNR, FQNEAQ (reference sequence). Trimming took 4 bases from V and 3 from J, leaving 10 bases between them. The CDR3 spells CASSSSRYNQPQHF. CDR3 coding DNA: TGTGCCAGCAGCTCCTCTAGATACAATCAGCCCCAGCATTTT. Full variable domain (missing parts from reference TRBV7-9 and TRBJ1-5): DTGVSQNPRHKITKRGQNVTFRCDPISEHNRLYWYRQTLGQGPEFLTYFQNEAQLEKSRLLSDRFSAERPKGSFSTLEIQRTEQGDSAMYLCASSSSRYNQPQHFGDGTRLSIL.

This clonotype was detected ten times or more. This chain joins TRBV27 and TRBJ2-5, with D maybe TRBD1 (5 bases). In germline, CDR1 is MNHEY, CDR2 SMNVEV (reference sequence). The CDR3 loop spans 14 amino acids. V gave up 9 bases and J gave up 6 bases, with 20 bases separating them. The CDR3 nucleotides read TGTGCCAGTGGAAGGGGCATGGATCGAAAGACCCAGTACTTC. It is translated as CASGRGMDRKTQYF.

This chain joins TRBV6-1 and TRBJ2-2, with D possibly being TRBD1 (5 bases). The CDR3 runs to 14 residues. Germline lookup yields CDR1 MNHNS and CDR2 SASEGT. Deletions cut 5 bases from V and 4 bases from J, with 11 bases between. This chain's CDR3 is CASSPRARTGELFF. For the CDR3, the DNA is TGTGCCAGCAGTCCCAGGGCCCGCACCGGGGAGCTGTTTTTT.

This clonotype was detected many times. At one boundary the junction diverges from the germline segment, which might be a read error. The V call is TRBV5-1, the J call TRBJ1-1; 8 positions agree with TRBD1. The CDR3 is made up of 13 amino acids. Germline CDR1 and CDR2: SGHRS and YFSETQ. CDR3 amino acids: CASSSTGGTEAFF. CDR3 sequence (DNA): TGTGCCAGCAGCTCTACAGGGGGCACTGAAGCTTTCTTT.

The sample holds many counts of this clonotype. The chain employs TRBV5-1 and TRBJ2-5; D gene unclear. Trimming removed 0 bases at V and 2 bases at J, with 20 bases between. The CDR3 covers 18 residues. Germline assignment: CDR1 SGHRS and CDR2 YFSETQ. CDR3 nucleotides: TGCGCCAGCAGCTTGGGGGTATCCCGTACCGAGCGTCAAGAGACCCAGTACTTC. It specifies CASSLGVSRTERQETQYF.

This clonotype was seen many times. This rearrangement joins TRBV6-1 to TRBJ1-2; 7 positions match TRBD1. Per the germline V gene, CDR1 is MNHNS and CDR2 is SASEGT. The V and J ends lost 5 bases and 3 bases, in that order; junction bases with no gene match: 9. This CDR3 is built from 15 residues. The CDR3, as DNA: TGTGCCAGCAGTAGAGACCGGGACAGAGACTATGGCTACACCTTC. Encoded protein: CASSRDRDRDYGYTF.

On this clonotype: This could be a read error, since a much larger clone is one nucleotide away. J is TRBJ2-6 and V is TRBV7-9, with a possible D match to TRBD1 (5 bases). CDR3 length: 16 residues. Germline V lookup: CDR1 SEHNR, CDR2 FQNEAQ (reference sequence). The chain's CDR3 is CASSPRKYSGANVLNF. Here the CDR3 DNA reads TGTGCCAGCAGTCCAAGGAAATACTCTGGGGCCAACGTCCTGAATTTC.

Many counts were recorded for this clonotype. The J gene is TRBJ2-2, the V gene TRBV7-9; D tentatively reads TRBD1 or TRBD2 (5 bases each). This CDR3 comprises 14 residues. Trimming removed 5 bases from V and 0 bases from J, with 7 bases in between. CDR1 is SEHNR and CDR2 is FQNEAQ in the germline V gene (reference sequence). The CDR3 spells CASSPGPNTGELFF. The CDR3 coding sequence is TGTGCCAGCAGCCCGGGGCCGAACACCGGGGAGCTGTTTTTT.